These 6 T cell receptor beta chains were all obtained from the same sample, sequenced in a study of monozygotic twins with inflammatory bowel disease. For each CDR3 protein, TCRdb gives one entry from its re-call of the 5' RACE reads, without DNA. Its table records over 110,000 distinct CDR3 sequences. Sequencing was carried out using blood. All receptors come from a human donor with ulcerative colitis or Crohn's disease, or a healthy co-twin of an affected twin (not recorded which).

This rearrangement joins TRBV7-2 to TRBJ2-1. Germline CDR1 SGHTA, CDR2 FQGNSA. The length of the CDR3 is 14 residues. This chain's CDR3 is CASSLALGVNEQFF.

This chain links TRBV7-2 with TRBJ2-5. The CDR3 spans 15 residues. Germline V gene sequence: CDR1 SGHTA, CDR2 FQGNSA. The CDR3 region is CASSLGLGRQETQYF.

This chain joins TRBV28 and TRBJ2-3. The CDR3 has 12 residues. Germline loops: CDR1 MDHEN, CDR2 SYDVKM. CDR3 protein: CASSFVTDTQYF. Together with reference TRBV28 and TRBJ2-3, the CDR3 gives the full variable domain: DVKVTQSSRYLVKRTGEKVFLECVQDMDHENMFWYRQDPGLGLRLIYFSYDVKMKEKGDIPEGYSVSREKKERFSLILESASTNQTSMYLCASSFVTDTQYFGPGTRLTVL.

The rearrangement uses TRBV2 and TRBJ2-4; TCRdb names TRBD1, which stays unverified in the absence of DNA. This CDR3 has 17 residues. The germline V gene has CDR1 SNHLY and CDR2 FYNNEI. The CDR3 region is CASSEPMTGLAKNIQYF.

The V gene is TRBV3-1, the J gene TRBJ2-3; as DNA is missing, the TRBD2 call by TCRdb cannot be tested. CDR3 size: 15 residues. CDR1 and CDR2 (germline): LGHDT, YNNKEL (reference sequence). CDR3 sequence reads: CASSLRDLARGGQYF.

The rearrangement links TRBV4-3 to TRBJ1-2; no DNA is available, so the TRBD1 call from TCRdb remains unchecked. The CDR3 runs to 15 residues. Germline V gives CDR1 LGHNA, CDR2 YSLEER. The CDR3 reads CASSQDWGPTYGYTF.